This paragraph reports one T cell receptor beta chain. This entry comes from a study of blood T cell repertoires in COVID-19. About the research overall: The samples span acute and convalescent COVID-19 from the United States, Italy and Spain. The cDNA or gDNA used as material had been derived from T cells, B-cell-depleted T cells, or PBMCs.

Only in-frame clones appear in the TCRdb table, and some are missing; sequencing was by immunoSEQ multiplex PCR. Altogether 200,000 to 250,000 clones are present, around 83% being singletons, with the ten largest covering 10%. The V end was cut by 7 bases, the J end by 2 bases, with 7 bases between. CDR1 and CDR2 (germline): KGHDR, SFDVKD. The CDR3 has 13 amino acids. Enrollment of patients from Seattle took place during active infection, with longitudinal follow-up. Sequencing was carried out using peripheral blood. The chain has TRBV24-1 and TRBJ2-2; unclear D gene. This TCR came from a woman in her fifties or sixties with COVID-19, enrolled during active disease. The CDR3 DNA reads TGTGCCACCAGACAGCCTAACACCGGGGAGCTGTTTTTT. This translates into CATRQPNTGELFF.